A single sample is the source of the 32 T cell receptor beta chains below, sequenced in a study of beta chain features in type 1 diabetes. Findings of the study overall: There was a moderate but significant shortening of TCRB CDR3s in all four CD4+ subsets of Type 1 diabetes patients.

The study reverse transcribed the entire isolated RNA, so it sequenced expressed TCRB transcripts. Only in-frame clones appear in the TCRdb table, and some are missing; sequencing was by immunoSEQ multiplex PCR. The sample lists about 160,000 clones; 63% were seen once. These receptors have no known antigen. The sequencing sample was made of naive CD4+ T cells from blood. The receptors shown here come from a man aged 25-40 years with type 1 diabetes.

The genes are TRBV20-1 and TRBJ2-3, with D unresolved. Trimming pared 5 bases from V and 7 bases from J, leaving 10 bases between. Germline V gives CDR1 DFQATT, CDR2 SNEGSKA (reference sequence). The CDR3 extends over 11 amino acids. CDR3 sequence (DNA): TGCAGTGCTTCTACCCTAAATACGCAGTATTTT. It yields the protein CSASTLNTQYF.

This clone was counted between two and nine times. The V call is TRBV25-1, the J call TRBJ2-7; D is unresolved. The CDR3 contains 13 residues. Germline V gene lookup returns CDR1 MGHDK and CDR2 SYGVNS. The V end lost 4 bases, the J end lost 2 bases, and 9 bases lay between the germline ends. CDR3 in DNA: TGTGCCAGCAGTGGGTCACTAACCTACGAGCAGTACTTC. This codes for CASSGSLTYEQYF.

The rearrangement joins TRBV5-1 to TRBJ2-1; 9 bases map to TRBD1. V lost 0 bases to trimming and J lost 4 bases; unmatched junction nucleotides: 2. This CDR3 comprises 15 residues. Germline V gene data show CDR1 as SGHRS and CDR2 as YFSETQ. The CDR3 sequence is CASSLGTGEYNEQFF. CDR3 bases: TGCGCCAGCAGCTTGGGGACAGGGGAATACAATGAGCAGTTCTTC.

The genes are TRBV5-1 and TRBJ2-7, with D possibly being TRBD1 (5 bases). Looked up from germline, CDR1 is SGHRS and CDR2 is YFSETQ. Trimming cost V 1 base and J 5 bases, with 16 bases left between them. The length of the CDR3 is 15 residues. CDR3 coding DNA: TGCGCCAGCAGCTTGTATGGCCAGGGTGTCAACGAGCAGTACTTC. As protein: CASSLYGQGVNEQYF.

V gene TRBV30 combines with J gene TRBJ1-3, with D maybe TRBD1 (6 bases). CDR1 is GTSNPN and CDR2 is SVGIG in the germline V gene (reference sequence). The CDR3 runs to 20 residues. Trimming left V 3 bases short and J 0 bases short, with 27 bases between. CDR3 sequence reads: CAWRLDRTTGGRSSGNTIYF. CDR3 sequence (DNA): TGTGCCTGGAGATTGGACAGAACGACAGGAGGCCGCAGCTCTGGAAACACCATATATTTT.

This chain joins TRBV7-9 and TRBJ2-5; 7 bases line up with TRBD2. CDR1 is SEHNR and CDR2 is FQNEAQ in the germline V gene (reference sequence). The CDR3 contains 15 residues. V gave up 5 bases and J gave up 4 bases; unmatched junction bases: 10. The CDR3 region has the DNA TGTGCCAGCAGCCCAAGAGGGACGGGAGGAGAGACCCAGTACTTC. Protein: CASSPRGTGGETQYF. The whole variable domain, remainder taken from reference TRBV7-9 and TRBJ2-5, is DTGVSQNPRHKITKRGQNVTFRCDPISEHNRLYWYRQTLGQGPEFLTYFQNEAQLEKSRLLSDRFSAERPKGSFSTLEIQRTEQGDSAMYLCASSPRGTGGETQYFGPGTRLLVL.

In the case of this clone: Other DNA sequences of this sample code for an identical CDR3. The genes are TRBV6-5 and TRBJ2-6; D gene unclear. The CDR3 extends over 15 amino acids. Germline CDR1 MNHEY, CDR2 SVGAGI. V was clipped by 0 bases and J by 0 bases, with 3 bases between them. The CDR3 here is CASSYSGSGANVLTF. CDR3 DNA: TGTGCCAGCAGTTACTCCGGCTCTGGGGCCAACGTCCTGACTTTC.

This clone was seen just once. The genes are TRBV11-2 and TRBJ2-3, with 10 bases lining up with TRBD2. The CDR3 is 15 amino acids. CDR1 SGHAT and CDR2 FQNNGV come from the germline V gene. Trimming took 2 bases from V and 8 from J; bases not matched to a gene: 7. Here the CDR3 DNA reads TGTGCCAGCAGCTTAATAGCGGGGGGCCGACTTACGCAGTATTTT. The encoded protein is CASSLIAGGRLTQYF.

V gene TRBV5-1 combines with J gene TRBJ1-5; a weak D match, TRBD1 (5 bases). Germline CDR1 reads SGHRS; CDR2 reads YFSETQ. V lost 2 bases and J lost 5, with 8 bases in between. CDR3 length equals 13 residues. The CDR3 loop is CASSFQGDQPQHF. As DNA, the CDR3 is TGCGCCAGCAGCTTTCAGGGCGATCAGCCCCAGCATTTT.

This clone was seen more than once but under ten times. Other DNA sequences of this sample code for an identical CDR3. This chain uses TRBV14 with TRBJ1-1; D call uncertain. CDR3 length: 13 residues. Trimming took off 5 bases at V and 1 base at J, with 8 bases between the two ends. The V gene's germline CDR1 is SGHDN and CDR2 FVKESK. CDR3 protein: CASSIQPNTEAFF. For the CDR3, the DNA is TGTGCCAGCAGCATCCAGCCGAACACTGAAGCTTTCTTT.

This clone was counted once. This chain uses TRBV29-1 with TRBJ1-2, with 9 bases identical to TRBD1. J lost 4 bases, V lost 7 bases, and 4 bases had no gene match. Germline V gives CDR1 SQVTM, CDR2 ANQGSEA. The CDR3 sequence is 12 residues long. The CDR3: CSGTGEGYGYTF. CDR3 sequence (DNA): TGCAGCGGGACAGGGGAAGGCTATGGCTACACCTTC.

The chain is built from TRBV29-1 and TRBJ2-7; tentatively, D is TRBD2 (5 bases). V shed 2 bases and J shed 1 base, with 12 bases lying between them. The V gene's germline CDR1 is SQVTM and CDR2 ANQGSEA. The CDR3 runs to 14 residues. CDR3 loop: CSVEMYRGSYEQYF. In DNA form, the CDR3 reads TGCAGCGTTGAAATGTATCGGGGTTCCTACGAGCAGTACTTC.

The CDR3 sequence is CAGREQFF. In DNA form, the CDR3 reads TGTGCCGGTAGAGAGCAGTTCTTC. The chain couples TRBV2 to TRBJ2-1; no clear D gene. CDR1 is SNHLY, CDR2 FYNNEI, per germline. This CDR3 region has 8 residues. Trimming left V 11 bases short and J 10 bases short, with 6 bases between.

This clone was counted a few times. The J gene is TRBJ2-3, the V gene TRBV11-2; D not certain. V was trimmed by 5 bases and J by 2 bases, leaving 2 bases between them. The CDR3 length is 11 residues. Germline CDR1 and CDR2: SGHAT and FQNNGV. CDR3 in amino acids: CASSNTDTQYF. The CDR3 nucleotides read TGTGCCAGCAGCAACACAGATACGCAGTATTTT.

This clone was counted between two and nine times. The CDR3, as DNA: TGTGCCAGTACTCCGGGGATATACAATGAGCAGTTCTTC. Amino acids: CASTPGIYNEQFF. V is TRBV19 and J is TRBJ2-1, with D perhaps matching TRBD2 (5 bases). CDR3 length: 13 residues. The V end was cut by 7 bases, the J end by 4 bases, with 11 bases between. Germline CDR1 reads LNHDA; CDR2 reads SQIVND (reference sequence).

V and J are TRBV7-9 and TRBJ2-3; no clear D. CDR1 and CDR2 (germline): SEHNR, FQNEAQ (reference sequence). With 3 bases removed from V and 1 base from J, the gap between germline ends came to 8 bases. The CDR3 totals 14 residues. CDR3 bases: TGTGCCAGCAGCTTCGCGTCCCGCACAGATACGCAGTATTTT. It codes for CASSFASRTDTQYF.

The chain recombines TRBV29-1 with TRBJ1-1, with 8 bases lining up with TRBD1. Trimming at V came to 0 bases and at J to 1 base, leaving 10 bases not matched to a gene. This CDR3 region has 17 residues. Germline V lookup: CDR1 SQVTM, CDR2 ANQGSEA. The CDR3 protein is CSVEDPRTGGRNTEAFF. The CDR3 DNA reads TGCAGCGTTGAAGATCCTCGCACAGGGGGAAGGAACACTGAAGCTTTCTTT.

CDR3: CASSVVAGGNNSPLHF. In DNA form, the CDR3 reads TGTGCCAGCAGCGTAGTGGCAGGGGGAAACAATTCACCCCTCCACTTT. The chain is built from TRBV9 and TRBJ1-6; 7 nucleotides match TRBD1. The CDR3 length is 16 residues. From germline, CDR1 is SGDLS and CDR2 YYNGEE. The J segment lost 7 bases and the V segment lost 0 bases, leaving 7 bases of the junction unmatched.

The CDR3 spells CASSVGQDRANEQFF. CDR3 nucleotide sequence: TGTGCCAGCAGCGTAGGTCAGGACAGGGCAAATGAGCAGTTCTTC. The chain couples TRBV9 to TRBJ2-1; 8 bases fit TRBD1. Germline V CDR1 and CDR2: SGDLS, YYNGEE. V gave up 0 bases and J gave up 7 bases; unmatched junction bases: 6. This CDR3 spans 15 amino acids.

The chain joins TRBV4-3 to TRBJ2-1; D remains unclear. V shed 0 bases and J shed 5 bases, with 8 bases lying between them. This CDR3 is built from 14 residues. The germline CDR1 and CDR2 sequences are LGHNA and YSLEER. CDR3 sequence: CASSQELEDNEQFF. As DNA, the CDR3 is TGCGCCAGCAGCCAAGAGTTGGAAGACAATGAGCAGTTCTTC.

This chain uses TRBV29-1 with TRBJ2-5; D is unclear. Per the germline V gene, CDR1 is SQVTM and CDR2 is ANQGSEA. The CDR3 spans 14 residues. Trimming took 5 bases from V and 5 from J, leaving 18 bases between them. The DNA for the CDR3 is TGCAGCGTTCGCGCCGCAAACCCTCCGGAGACCCAGTACTTC. Translated, it gives CSVRAANPPETQYF.

The gene calls are TRBV7-7 and TRBJ2-5, with D possibly TRBD2 on 6 matching bases. Germline V gene lookup returns CDR1 SSHAT and CDR2 FNYEAQ (reference sequence). V was shortened by 1 base and J by 0 bases, with 6 bases between the two germline ends. This CDR3 comprises 14 residues. The CDR3 spells CASSLGGDQETQYF. As DNA, the CDR3 is TGTGCCAGCAGCTTAGGGGGGGACCAAGAGACCCAGTACTTC.

The chain joins TRBV2 to TRBJ1-1; a possible D gene is TRBD1 (5 bases). The CDR3 is made up of 11 amino acids. CDR1 SNHLY and CDR2 FYNNEI come from the germline V gene. Trimming took 6 bases from V and 7 from J, leaving 9 bases between them. The CDR3 DNA is TGTGCCAGCAGGACAAGGGGTGAAGCTTTCTTT. Translated, it gives CASRTRGEAFF.

In its sample, this clone was seen a few times. V and J are TRBV13 and TRBJ1-2; D is possibly TRBD1 (6 bases). The germline gives CDR1 PRHDT, CDR2 FYEKMQ (reference sequence). Trimming pared 5 bases from V and 5 bases from J, leaving 15 bases between. This CDR3 region has 14 residues. The CDR3 loop is CASSPRTVVYGYTF. In nucleotides, the CDR3 is TGTGCCAGCAGCCCACGGACAGTGGTGTATGGCTACACCTTC.

The chain is built from TRBV7-2 and TRBJ2-1; TRBD1 agrees at 7 bases. CDR3 length equals 15 residues. J gave up 3 bases and V 2 bases, and 4 bases lay outside the gene matches. Germline values: CDR1 SGHTA, CDR2 FQGNSA. The CDR3 region has the DNA TGTGCCAGCAGCTTAAGGACAGGAGGCTACAATGAGCAGTTCTTC. It codes for CASSLRTGGYNEQFF.

This clone has just a few counts. The chain has TRBV29-1 and TRBJ2-5; no reliable D call. Germline-derived CDR1 and CDR2 are SQVTM and ANQGSEA. The V gene lost 8 bases and the J gene lost 0 bases, with 7 bases spanning the gap. The length of the CDR3 is 11 residues. The CDR3 nucleotides read TGCAGCACCGGGTACCAAGAGACCCAGTACTTC. Its translation is CSTGYQETQYF. Based on the CDR3 plus reference TRBV29-1 and TRBJ2-5, the full variable domain is SAVISQKPSRDICQRGTSLTIQCQVDSQVTMMFWYRQQPGQSLTLIATANQGSEATYESGFVIDKFPISRPNLTFSTLTVSNMSPEDSSIYLCSTGYQETQYFGPGTRLLVL.

This rearrangement joins TRBV7-2 to TRBJ1-1; 9 bases fit TRBD1. In germline, CDR1 is SGHTA, CDR2 FQGNSA. This CDR3 has 14 residues. V lost 5 bases, J lost 7 bases, and 8 bases stayed unmatched. The chain's CDR3 is CASSLKQGANEAFF. DNA for the CDR3: TGTGCCAGCAGCCTCAAACAGGGGGCTAATGAAGCTTTCTTT.

This clone was counted only a few times. V gene TRBV2 combines with J gene TRBJ2-7, with TRBD1 matching over 8 bases. J was trimmed by 0 bases and V by 5 bases; bases with no gene match: 3. This CDR3 has 14 amino acids. The germline V gene has CDR1 SNHLY and CDR2 FYNNEI. The CDR3 is CASSWDRSSYEQYF. For the CDR3, the DNA is TGTGCCAGCAGTTGGGACAGGAGCTCCTACGAGCAGTACTTC.

The V gene is TRBV30, the J gene TRBJ2-7, with 10 bases aligning to TRBD1. This CDR3 has 15 amino acids. The V gene's germline CDR1 is GTSNPN and CDR2 SVGIG (reference sequence). V was pared by 4 bases and J by 4 bases, with 10 bases of the junction left unmatched. The CDR3 nucleotides read TGTGCCTGGACTAAATCCGGGACAGGGGCTTACGAGCAGTACTTC. It codes for CAWTKSGTGAYEQYF.

The chain carries TRBV29-1 and TRBJ2-1, with 12 bases that match TRBD2. CDR3 length: 13 amino acids. Germline lookup yields CDR1 SQVTM and CDR2 ANQGSEA. The J segment lost 7 bases and the V segment lost 5 bases, leaving 3 bases of the junction unmatched. The CDR3 reads CSVRTSGGNEQFF. The CDR3 coding sequence is TGCAGCGTTCGAACTAGCGGGGGGAATGAGCAGTTCTTC.

The chain links TRBV18 to TRBJ2-1; 14 nucleotides match TRBD2. Germline CDR1 reads KGHSH; CDR2 reads LQKENI. V lost 0 bases, J lost 6 bases, and 1 base stayed unmatched. There are 16 residues in the CDR3. CDR3 in DNA: TGTGCCAGCTCACCACCGACTAGCGGGGGGGGCAATGAGCAGTTCTTC. Its protein product is CASSPPTSGGGNEQFF.

For the CDR3, the DNA is TGTGCCGTCTCAGGGGGTGAAGCTTTCTTT. It codes for CAVSGGEAFF. This sequence joins TRBV7-9 and TRBJ1-1; 7 nucleotides align to TRBD1. Losses at the gene ends were 11 bases for V and 7 bases for J; bases not matched to a gene: 4. Germline CDR1 and CDR2: SEHNR and FQNEAQ (reference sequence). CDR3 size: 10 residues.